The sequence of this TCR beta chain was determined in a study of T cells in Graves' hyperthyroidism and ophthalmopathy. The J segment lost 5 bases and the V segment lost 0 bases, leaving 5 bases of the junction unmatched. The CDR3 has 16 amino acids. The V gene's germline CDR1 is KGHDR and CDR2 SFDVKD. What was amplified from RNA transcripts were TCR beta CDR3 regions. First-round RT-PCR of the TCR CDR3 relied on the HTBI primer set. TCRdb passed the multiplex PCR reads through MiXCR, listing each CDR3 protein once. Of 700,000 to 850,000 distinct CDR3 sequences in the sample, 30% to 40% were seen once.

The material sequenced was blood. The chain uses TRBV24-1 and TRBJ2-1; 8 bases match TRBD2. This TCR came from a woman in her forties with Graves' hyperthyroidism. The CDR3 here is CATSDLSLAGNNEQFF. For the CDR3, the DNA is TGTGCCACCAGTGATTTGAGCCTAGCGGGCAACAATGAGCAGTTCTTC.